Shown below are 10 T cell receptor beta chains from a single sample sequenced in a study of blood T cell repertoires in COVID-19. Clones were sequenced by immunoSEQ multiplex PCR, and TCRdb holds only the in-frame ones, with some missing. The sample has 150,000 to 160,000 clones; approximately 80% are singletons. The sequenced sample consisted of peripheral blood. These receptors all stem from a woman aged 45 to 65 with acute or convalescent COVID-19.

This clone turned up a few times. V and J are TRBV6-2 or TRBV6-3 and TRBJ2-2; TRBD1 aligns across 7 bases. Germline V lookup: CDR1 MNHEY, CDR2 SVGEGT. The CDR3 consists of 18 residues. Trimming cost V 5 bases and J 2 bases; bases outside gene matches: 14. CDR3 coding DNA: TGTGCCAGCAGTCCATATAGGGTAGACAGGGTCAACACCGGGGAGCTGTTTTTT. Translating gives CASSPYRVDRVNTGELFF.

V gene TRBV7-2 combines with J gene TRBJ2-7, with TRBD2 matching over 8 bases. CDR1 and CDR2 (germline): SGHTA, FQGNSA. V shed 1 base, J shed 13 bases, and the junction held 6 bases outside the gene matches. CDR3 size: 12 residues. The CDR3: CASSLDAGGLYF. DNA for the CDR3: TGTGCCAGCAGCTTAGACGCGGGAGGCCTCTACTTC.

This chain connects TRBV5-1 to TRBJ2-4; TRBD2 is a possible D gene (5 bases). The germline V gene encodes CDR1 SGHRS and CDR2 YFSETQ. This CDR3 is built from 16 residues. Trimming took off 1 base at V and 2 bases at J, with 13 bases between the two ends. CDR3 sequence reads: CASSLLPSLTKNIQYF. The CDR3 bases are TGCGCCAGCAGCTTGCTTCCTAGCTTGACCAAAAACATTCAGTACTTC.

This clone was seen a handful of times. The chain is built from TRBV24-1 and TRBJ1-6; D gene unclear. The germline V gene encodes CDR1 KGHDR and CDR2 SFDVKD. The CDR3 has 16 residues. With 9 bases removed from V and 10 bases from J, the gap between germline ends came to 24 bases. Here the CDR3 reads CATDYPPGGKTSPLHF. The CDR3 coding sequence is TGTGCCACCGATTATCCCCCCGGTGGTAAAACGTCACCCCTCCACTTT.

This chain joins TRBV27 and TRBJ1-6; tentative D call: TRBD1 (5 bases). Trimming shortened V by 3 bases and J by 0 bases, and 12 bases separated the two germline ends. CDR3 length: 17 residues. The germline gives CDR1 MNHEY, CDR2 SMNVEV (reference sequence). CDR3 residues: CASSLPSGGSYNSPLHF. DNA for the CDR3: TGTGCCAGCAGTTTGCCCTCCGGGGGCTCCTATAATTCACCCCTCCACTTT.

The chain combines TRBV4-3 with TRBJ2-3; TRBD2 agrees at 12 bases. CDR1 is LGHNA and CDR2 is YSLEER in the germline V gene. Unmatched junction bases numbered 5, after V lost 0 bases and J lost 10 bases. This CDR3 has 15 residues. This CDR3 is CASSQELAGGVAQYF. CDR3 DNA sequence: TGCGCCAGCAGCCAAGAGCTAGCGGGGGGGGTCGCGCAGTATTTT.

This chain joins TRBV18 and TRBJ1-4; perhaps TRBD1 as D (5 bases). Germline V CDR1 and CDR2: KGHSH, LQKENI. This CDR3 is built from 14 residues. V was clipped by 6 bases and J by 3 bases, with 11 bases between them. The CDR3 bases are TGTGCCAGCTCCCGGGGGGACGCTAATGAAAAACTGTTTTTT. Its protein is CASSRGDANEKLFF.

The genes are TRBV30 and TRBJ2-2; no firm D call. Germline values: CDR1 GTSNPN, CDR2 SVGIG (reference sequence). CDR3 length: 13 amino acids. V was clipped by 1 base and J by 7 bases, with 10 bases between them. DNA for the CDR3: TGTGCCTGGAGTGGGAGTCCGGGCGGGGAGCTGTTTTTT. The encoded protein is CAWSGSPGGELFF.

J is TRBJ2-7 and V is TRBV23-1; tentative D call: TRBD1 (6 bases). TRBV23-1 has ORF status, its function being uncertain. Trimming took off 8 bases at V and 5 bases at J, with 28 bases between the two ends. CDR3 length: 17 residues. In nucleotides, the CDR3 is TGCGCCAGCCCCCACCCGATGACAGGACCCCAAGGGGACGAGCAGTACTTC. As protein: CASPHPMTGPQGDEQYF.

The gene calls are TRBV5-1 and TRBJ1-2; 8 positions agree with TRBD1. V lost 4 bases, J lost 6 bases, and 8 bases stayed unmatched. This CDR3 comprises 14 residues. Germline V CDR1 and CDR2: SGHRS, YFSETQ. This chain's CDR3 is CASSLWVTGDGYTF. Written as DNA, the CDR3 is TGCGCCAGCAGCCTCTGGGTGACAGGGGATGGCTACACCTTC. Drawing the rest from reference TRBV5-1 and TRBJ1-2, the complete variable domain is KAGVTQTPRYLIKTRGQQVTLSCSPISGHRSVSWYQQTPGQGLQFLFEYFSETQRNKGNFPGRFSGRQFSNSRSEMNVSTLELGDSALYLCASSLWVTGDGYTFGSGTRLTVV.